This TCR beta chain was found in a study of T cell responses to AZD1222 COVID-19 vaccine. Study overall: Pooling covered second doses at about 4 or about 12 weeks.

The data were produced by immunoSEQ multiplex PCR, yet TCRdb's version contains in-frame clones alone and is incomplete. This table has 200,000 to 300,000 clones, approximately 93% appearing once. Findings and caveats of the study: There were mostly white British donors and more females than males, and clonal diversity was possibly underestimated. The repertoires were collected only after the peak T cell response. Breadth and depth of Spike-specific TCRs rose after two AZD1222 doses.

Turning to this clone: Its antigen is unknown.

The CDR3 sequence is 14 residues long. The germline V gene encodes CDR1 SQVTM and CDR2 ANQGSEA. Trimming took 4 bases from V and 7 from J, leaving 20 bases between them. This TCR was recovered from an adult in good health. J is TRBJ2-7 and V is TRBV29-1; D is possibly TRBD1 or TRBD2 (5 bases each). The sequenced sample was peripheral blood, obtained on day 0 of AZD1222 vaccination. The CDR3 sequence is CSVGVAGTWGEQYF. Written as DNA, the CDR3 is TGCAGCGTTGGGGTCGCAGGGACGTGGGGGGAGCAGTACTTC.